This is a list of T cell receptor beta chains from one sample in a study of blood T cells in healthy people across ages. TCRdb reprocessed the 5' RACE reads via MiXCR and lists one record per CDR3 protein. The data contain over 1.5 million distinct CDR3 sequences, around 48% of them singletons. Material for sequencing was blood. All receptors derive from a woman aged 40 to 55 in good health. Both conserved end residues are part of each CDR3. Each record gives: V gene, J gene, D gene, clone size, CDR3 DNA, CDR3 protein. The D gene is left open where the match is weak. Expanded clones get a size class; other rows say once, few or many, or leave the size out.

TRBV14	TRBJ2-1	NA	NA	TGTGCCAGCAGCCCCCTGGGGTACTCCTACAATGAGCAGTTCTTC	CASSPLGYSYNEQFF
TRBV7-2	TRBJ1-2	NA	NA	TGTGCGGGGGATGGCTACACCTTC	CAGDGYTF
TRBV11-2	TRBJ2-1	TRBD2	NA	TGTGCCAGCAGCTATGGGACTAGCGGGGGCGAGACGCAGTTCTTC	CASSYGTSGGETQFF
TRBV11-3	TRBJ2-7	TRBD2	few	TGTGCCAGCAGCCGGACTAGCGGGTCCGACGAGCAGTACTTC	CASSRTSGSDEQYF
TRBV4-3	TRBJ1-5	NA	NA	TGCGCCAGCAGCCGACTGGCAGGGCAAAATCAGCCCCAGCATTTT	CASSRLAGQNQPQHF
TRBV24-1	TRBJ2-5	NA	NA	TGTGCCACCAGTGATTTGGGCGGTCAAGAGACCCAGTACTTC	CATSDLGGQETQYF
TRBV7-2	TRBJ1-4	TRBD1	NA	TGTGCCAGCAGCCTCAGGACAGGCGTAGATGAAAAACTGTTTTTT	CASSLRTGVDEKLFF
TRBV20-1	TRBJ1-1	NA	NA	TGCAGTGCTATAAGGACAGCACCGAACACTGAAGCTTTCTTT	CSAIRTAPNTEAFF
TRBV11-2	TRBJ2-4	NA	NA	TGTGCCAGCAGCTCCGACCTCCGACAGGAACTAGCCAAAAACATTCAGTACTTC	CASSSDLRQELAKNIQYF
TRBV7-9	TRBJ2-1	NA	NA	TGTGCCAGCAGCCCCCCCCAAGGGGGTAATGAGCAGTTCTTC	CASSPPQGGNEQFF
TRBV6-2/TRBV6-3	TRBJ2-1	TRBD2	few	TGTGCCAGCAGTTTCGGTAGCGGGGGTGAACACACCAGCTCCTACAATGAGCAGTTCTTC	CASSFGSGGEHTSSYNEQFF
TRBV6-1	TRBJ2-7	NA	NA	TGTGCCAGCAGAATGACGGCGGGCCCCTACGAGCAGTACTTC	CASRMTAGPYEQYF
TRBV7-2	TRBJ2-5	NA	few	TGTGCCCGGGCGGAGACCCAGTACTTC	CARAETQYF
TRBV7-2	TRBJ2-5	NA	NA	TGTGCCAGCAGCCTAGGGAGAGTAGGCAAAGAGACCCAGTACTTC	CASSLGRVGKETQYF
TRBV28	TRBJ1-2	NA	NA	TGTGCCAGCAGTTTATTACAGCTATATGGCTACACCTTC	CASSLLQLYGYTF
TRBV28	TRBJ1-2	NA	NA	TGTGCCAGCAGTTTGTGGGCGGCCCCCTACTATGGCTACACCTTC	CASSLWAAPYYGYTF
TRBV3-1	TRBJ1-5	NA	NA	TGTGCCAGCAGCCAAGGCGGGGGGGGCGCGGACCAGCCCCAGCATTTT	CASSQGGGGADQPQHF
TRBV6-6	TRBJ2-7	TRBD1	few	TGTGCCAGCAGGCCCCCAGGGGGCTTAGGCTACGAGCAGTACTTC	CASRPPGGLGYEQYF
TRBV4-2	TRBJ2-6	TRBD1	few	TGTGCCAGCAGCCAAGATGTCACAGGGGCCGACTCTGGGGCCAACGTCCTGACTTTC	CASSQDVTGADSGANVLTF
TRBV10-3	TRBJ2-5	TRBD2	few	TGTGCCATCAGGGGACTAGCGGAGGAGACCCAGTACTTC	CAIRGLAEETQYF
TRBV28	TRBJ1-2	NA	NA	TGTGCCATCCATGACCCTGCCGGAGGCTACACCTTC	CAIHDPAGGYTF
TRBV7-9	TRBJ2-5	NA	NA	TGTGCCAGCAGACCCTACCGGACAGCAAATCAAGAGACCCAGTACTTC	CASRPYRTANQETQYF
TRBV4-3	TRBJ1-2	NA	NA	TGCGCCAGCAGCCGAGAATCACATAGCAGACAGAATGGCTACACCTTC	CASSRESHSRQNGYTF
TRBV12-3/TRBV12-4	TRBJ1-5	NA	few	TGTGCCAGCAGTCGACAGGCCGATCAGCCCCAGCATTTT	CASSRQADQPQHF
TRBV10-3	TRBJ2-1	NA	NA	TGTGCCACCGACAGCCACAATGAGCAGTTCTTC	CATDSHNEQFF
TRBV27	TRBJ1-1	TRBD1	NA	TGTGCCAGCAGTATTTCGGACAGGGATCAAGCTTTCTTT	CASSISDRDQAFF
TRBV20-1	TRBJ1-5	NA	NA	TGCAGTGCTAGGAGCGAGGGAAAGGATAGCAATCAGCCCCAGCATTTT	CSARSEGKDSNQPQHF
TRBV12-3/TRBV12-4	TRBJ2-3	NA	NA	TGTGCCAGCAGTCCTCATGGGAGGGGGGTAGATACGCAGTATTTT	CASSPHGRGVDTQYF
TRBV6-4	TRBJ1-1	NA	NA	TGTGCCAGCAGGCCGTCGGGGGGCACTGAAGCTTTCTTT	CASRPSGGTEAFF
TRBV27	TRBJ2-5	NA	once	TGTGCCAGCAGTTTCTCTCGGAGGGACAATGAGCAGTACTTC	CASSFSRRDNEQYF
TRBV14	TRBJ2-3	NA	many	TGTGCCAGCAGCCAGGGACGGCACACAGATACGCAGTATTTT	CASSQGRHTDTQYF
TRBV4-3	TRBJ1-2	TRBD1	NA	TGCGCCAACAGCCAAGACAGGGATGGTCGAGGCTACACCTTC	CANSQDRDGRGYTF
TRBV5-1	TRBJ2-4	TRBD2	NA	TGCGCCAGCAGCCTCCTGCGGGGGTGGAAAAACATTCAGTACTTC	CASSLLRGWKNIQYF
TRBV7-9	TRBJ2-1	NA	NA	TGTGCCAGCAGCCGCGACAGCCTCATCTACAATGAGCAGTTCTTC	CASSRDSLIYNEQFF
TRBV6-2/TRBV6-3	TRBJ1-6	TRBD1	few	TGTGCCAGCAGTGAATCGACAGGGGATATACGATCACCCCTCCACTTT	CASSESTGDIRSPLHF
TRBV7-6	TRBJ2-7	NA	NA	TGTGCCAGCAGCTTAGCTCTGGATCCGGGGTCCGAGCAGTACTTC	CASSLALDPGSEQYF
TRBV20-1	TRBJ2-3	NA	NA	TGCAGTGCCCGGCAAAAAGATACGCAGTATTTT	CSARQKDTQYF
TRBV11-2	TRBJ1-2	NA	NA	TGTGCCAGCAGCTTAGTGGTGGGGCAGAACTATGGCTACACCTTC	CASSLVVGQNYGYTF
TRBV5-1	TRBJ2-5	TRBD2	NA	TGCGCCAGCAGCTCTAAACCGGGACTAGCGTGGGAGACCCAGTACTTC	CASSSKPGLAWETQYF
TRBV7-2	TRBJ2-5	NA	NA	TGTGCCAGCAGCTTACAGACGGGGCGAGAGACCCAGTACTTC	CASSLQTGRETQYF
TRBV29-1	TRBJ1-2	TRBD1	NA	TGCAGCGTTGTATTTCACAGGGGACCCCTCTATGGCTACACCTTC	CSVVFHRGPLYGYTF
TRBV9	TRBJ2-6	TRBD1	few	TGTGCCAGCAGCGCCAACTACCCGGGACAGGGCAAAGGAAGGTCTGGGGCCAACGTCCTGACTTTC	CASSANYPGQGKGRSGANVLTF
TRBV11-2	TRBJ2-5	NA	NA	TGTGCCAGCAGAAGGGTCCAAGAGACCCAGTACTTC	CASRRVQETQYF
TRBV10-3	TRBJ2-7	NA	many	TGTGCCATCAGCGGGGGTTCCTACGAGCAGTACTTC	CAISGGSYEQYF
TRBV20-1	TRBJ1-2	NA	NA	TGCAGTGCTAGCCCCCGGGCTGGCTACACCTTC	CSASPRAGYTF